This T cell receptor beta chain was identified in a study of beta chain features in type 1 diabetes. CD4+ naive, central memory, regulatory and stem cell-like memory subsets were isolated by sorting on CD45RO/CCR7/CD25/CD127/CD95/CD27. V was pared by 2 bases and J by 2 bases, with 5 bases of the junction left unmatched. Germline V gene data show CDR1 as SGHDT and CDR2 as YYEEEE. This CDR3 is built from 16 residues. Expressed TCRB transcripts were sequenced after all isolated RNA was converted to cDNA. The repertoire was sequenced with immunoSEQ multiplex PCR; TCRdb's copy has only in-frame clones and lacks some. The repertoire holds under 400,000 clones, roughly 12% seen once, with 0.017% in the top ten. Worth noting for this clone: What it binds is unknown.

Overall study findings and caveats: Patients with Type 1 diabetes showed moderately but significantly shorter TCRB CDR3s in all four CD4+ subsets. Type 1 diabetes patients had fewer VDJ junction insertions and more deletions.

The source is a man aged 18 to 30 in good health. Sequencing was carried out using naive CD4+ T cells from blood. The rearrangement links TRBV5-6 to TRBJ2-5, with 11 bases matching TRBD1. The CDR3 coding sequence is TGTGCCAGCAGCTTATCGGGACAGGGGGTTCAAGAGACCCAGTACTTC. Its translation is CASSLSGQGVQETQYF.